This TCR beta chain appears in the sequencing data of a study of T cells in Graves' hyperthyroidism and ophthalmopathy. Germline CDR1 is LNHDA and CDR2 is SQIVND (reference sequence). Trimming cost V 7 bases and J 0 bases; bases outside gene matches: 4. The CDR3 totals 15 residues. RNA transcripts provided the source from which TCR beta CDR3 regions were amplified. Researchers ran a first-round RT-PCR on the TCR CDR3 using the HTBI primer set. TCRdb recomputed calls from the multiplex PCR reads with MiXCR, one row per CDR3 protein. This sample has 300,000 to 400,000 distinct CDR3 sequences, with roughly 20% found just once. Fresh peripheral blood, about 9.3 ml, yielded the PBMCs. This clonotype was seen more than once but under ten times.

Input material: blood. The rearrangement uses TRBV19 and TRBJ2-2; 8 nucleotides line up with TRBD1. The sequence was obtained from a woman in her forties or fifties with Graves' hyperthyroidism. Here the CDR3 DNA reads TGTGCCAGTACCATACAGGGGGCGAACACCGGGGAGCTGTTTTTT. Translating gives CASTIQGANTGELFF.